This T cell receptor (beta chain) was obtained from a study of T cell clonotyping in hematopoietic cell transplantation. Overall study: Recipients' pretransplant samples followed cytoreduction.

Time point indicated: recipient sample about 28 days before transplant, after cytoreduction. Measured with immunoSEQ multiplex PCR; TCRdb has only the in-frame clones, and not every one. The sample includes approximately 27,000 clones, under 95% seen only once; the top ten take 2% to 2.5%. This CDR3 is 12 amino acids long. Losses at the gene ends were 4 bases for V and 7 bases for J; bases not matched to a gene: 3. Germline-derived CDR1 and CDR2 are SQVTM and ANQGSEA. Regarding the study as a whole: Without cell sorting, CD4 versus CD8 contributions remain unresolved.

As regards this clone: Antigen unknown.

The source of this sequence is a man in his fifties with acute myeloid leukemia. Some clones in this sample may be carry-over from other donors' samples. This chain links TRBV29-1 with TRBJ1-4; 7 nucleotides agree with TRBD1. The material sequenced was peripheral blood mononuclear cells, taken before stem cell transplant. The CDR3 is CSVGGDSEKLFF. The CDR3 DNA follows: TGCAGCGTTGGCGGGGACAGTGAAAAACTGTTTTTT.